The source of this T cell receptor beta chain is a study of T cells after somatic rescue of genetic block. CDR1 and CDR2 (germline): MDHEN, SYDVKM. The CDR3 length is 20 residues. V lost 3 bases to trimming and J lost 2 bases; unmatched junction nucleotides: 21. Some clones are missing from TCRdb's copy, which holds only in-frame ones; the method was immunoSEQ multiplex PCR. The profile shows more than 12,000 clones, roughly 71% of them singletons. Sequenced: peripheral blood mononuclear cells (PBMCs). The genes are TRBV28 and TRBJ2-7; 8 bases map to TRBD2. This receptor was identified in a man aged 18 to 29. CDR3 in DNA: TGTGCCAGCAGTTTCAAGCCTTCCCACGGGAGGGATTGGCCGGCCTACGAGCAGTACTTC. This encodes CASSFKPSHGRDWPAYEQYF.